Included here is one TCR beta chain sequence, with context. Repertoires were generated with immunoSEQ multiplex PCR, while TCRdb's copy carries only in-frame clones and drops some. The table shows 100,000 or so clones, with about 89% occurring only once. The sample is drawn from a study of blood T cell repertoires in COVID-19. Study information: COVID-19 samples collected from the United States, Italy and Spain covered acute and convalescent phases. Nucleic acid was either cDNA or gDNA, and it came from T cells, B-cell-depleted T cells, or PBMCs.

This CDR3 is 15 amino acids long. From germline, CDR1 is SGHTA and CDR2 FQGNSA. The germline V and J ends were trimmed by 5 bases and 8 bases, with 19 bases remaining between them. This TCR derives from a man in his 60s with acute or convalescent COVID-19. The rearrangement uses TRBV7-2 and TRBJ1-3; perhaps TRBD1 as D (6 bases). The sample was peripheral blood. The CDR3: CASSGRVGGGDTIYF. The DNA for the CDR3 is TGTGCCAGCAGCGGCCGGGTAGGGGGTGGGGACACCATATATTTT.